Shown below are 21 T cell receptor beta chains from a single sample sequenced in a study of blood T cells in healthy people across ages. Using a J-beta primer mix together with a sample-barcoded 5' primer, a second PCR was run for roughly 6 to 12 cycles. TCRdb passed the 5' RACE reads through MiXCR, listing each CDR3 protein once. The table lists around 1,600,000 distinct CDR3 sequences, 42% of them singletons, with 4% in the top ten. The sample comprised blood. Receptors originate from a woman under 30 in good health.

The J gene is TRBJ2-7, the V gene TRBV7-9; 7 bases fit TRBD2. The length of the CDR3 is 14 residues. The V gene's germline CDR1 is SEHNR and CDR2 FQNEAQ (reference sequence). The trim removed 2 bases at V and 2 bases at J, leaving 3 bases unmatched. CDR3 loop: CASSLIGTTYEQYF. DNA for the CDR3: TGTGCCAGCAGCTTAATAGGGACTACCTACGAGCAGTACTTC. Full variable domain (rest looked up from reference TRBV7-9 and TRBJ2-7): DTGVSQNPRHKITKRGQNVTFRCDPISEHNRLYWYRQTLGQGPEFLTYFQNEAQLEKSRLLSDRFSAERPKGSFSTLEIQRTEQGDSAMYLCASSLIGTTYEQYFGPGTRLTVT.

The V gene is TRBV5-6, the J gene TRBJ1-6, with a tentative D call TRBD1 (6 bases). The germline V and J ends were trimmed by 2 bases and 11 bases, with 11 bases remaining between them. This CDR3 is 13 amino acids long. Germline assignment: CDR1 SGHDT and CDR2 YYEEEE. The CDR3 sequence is CASSFTGSPPLHF. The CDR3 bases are TGTGCCAGCAGCTTTACAGGGAGTCCACCCCTCCACTTT. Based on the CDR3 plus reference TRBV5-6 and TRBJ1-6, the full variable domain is DAGVTQSPTHLIKTRGQQVTLRCSPKSGHDTVSWYQQALGQGPQFIFQYYEEEERQRGNFPDRFSGHQFPNYSSELNVNALLLGDSALYLCASSFTGSPPLHFGNGTRLTVT.

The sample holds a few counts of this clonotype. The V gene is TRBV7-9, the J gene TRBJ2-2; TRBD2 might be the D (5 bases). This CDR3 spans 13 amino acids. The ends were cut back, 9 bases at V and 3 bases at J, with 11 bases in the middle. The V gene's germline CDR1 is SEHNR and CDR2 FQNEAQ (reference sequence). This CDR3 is CASEDLYTGELFF. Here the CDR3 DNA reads TGTGCCAGTGAGGACTTATACACCGGGGAGCTGTTTTTT.

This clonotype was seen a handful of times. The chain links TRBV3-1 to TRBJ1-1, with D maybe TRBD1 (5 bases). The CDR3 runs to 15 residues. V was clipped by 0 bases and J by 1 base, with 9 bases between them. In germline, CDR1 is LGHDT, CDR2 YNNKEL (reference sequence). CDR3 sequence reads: CASSQDAGGNTEAFF. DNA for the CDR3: TGTGCCAGCAGCCAAGATGCTGGGGGGAACACTGAAGCTTTCTTT. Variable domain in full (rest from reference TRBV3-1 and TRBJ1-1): DTAVSQTPKYLVTQMGNDKSIKCEQNLGHDTMYWYKQDSKKFLKIMFSYNNKELIINETVPNRFSPKSPDKAHLNLHINSLELGDSAVYFCASSQDAGGNTEAFFGQGTRLTVV.

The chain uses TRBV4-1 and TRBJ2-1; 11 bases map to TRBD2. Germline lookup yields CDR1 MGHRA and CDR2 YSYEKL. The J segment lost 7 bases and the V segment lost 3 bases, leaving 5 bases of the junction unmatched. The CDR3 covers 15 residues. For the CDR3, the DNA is TGCGCCAGCAGCCACGTTAGCGGGAGGGCTAATGAGCAGTTCTTC. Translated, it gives CASSHVSGRANEQFF.

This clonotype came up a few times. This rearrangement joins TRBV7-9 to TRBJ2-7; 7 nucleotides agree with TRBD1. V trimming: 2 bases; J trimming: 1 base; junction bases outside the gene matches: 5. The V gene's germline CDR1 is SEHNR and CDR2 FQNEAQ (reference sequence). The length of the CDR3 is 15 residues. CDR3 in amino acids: CASSLWQGESYEQYF. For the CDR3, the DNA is TGTGCCAGCAGCTTATGGCAGGGGGAATCCTACGAGCAGTACTTC.

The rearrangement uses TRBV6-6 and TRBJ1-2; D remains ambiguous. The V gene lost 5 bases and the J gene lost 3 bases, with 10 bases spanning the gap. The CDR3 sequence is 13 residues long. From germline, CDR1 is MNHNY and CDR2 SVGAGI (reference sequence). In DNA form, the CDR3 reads TGTGCCAGCAGTGCTAACAGTCACTATGGCTACACCTTC. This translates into CASSANSHYGYTF.

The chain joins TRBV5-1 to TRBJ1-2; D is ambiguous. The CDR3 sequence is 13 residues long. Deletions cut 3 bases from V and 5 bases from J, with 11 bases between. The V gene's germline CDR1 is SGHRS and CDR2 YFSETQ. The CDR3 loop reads CASSWEVDYGYTF. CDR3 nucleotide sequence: TGCGCCAGCAGCTGGGAGGTGGATTATGGCTACACCTTC.

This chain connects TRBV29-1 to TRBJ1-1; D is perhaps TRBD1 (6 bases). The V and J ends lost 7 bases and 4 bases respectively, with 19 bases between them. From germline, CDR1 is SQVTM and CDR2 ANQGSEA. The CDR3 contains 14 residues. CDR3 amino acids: CSAPAPGVSTEAFF. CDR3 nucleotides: TGCAGCGCCCCCGCCCCAGGGGTGAGCACTGAAGCTTTCTTT.

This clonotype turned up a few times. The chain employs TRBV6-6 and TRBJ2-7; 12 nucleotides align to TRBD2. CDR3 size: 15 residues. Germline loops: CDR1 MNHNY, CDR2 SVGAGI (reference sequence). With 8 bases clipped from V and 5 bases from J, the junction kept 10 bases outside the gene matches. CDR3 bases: TGTGCCAGCGTTAACAGGACTAGCGGGATCCACGAGCAGTACTTC. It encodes CASVNRTSGIHEQYF.

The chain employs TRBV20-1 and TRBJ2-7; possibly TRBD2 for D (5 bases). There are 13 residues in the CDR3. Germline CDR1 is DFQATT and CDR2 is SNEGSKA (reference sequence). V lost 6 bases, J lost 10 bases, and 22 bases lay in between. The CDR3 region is CSAEDLGVVTQYF. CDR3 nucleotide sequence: TGCAGTGCGGAAGACTTGGGAGTAGTTACCCAGTACTTC.

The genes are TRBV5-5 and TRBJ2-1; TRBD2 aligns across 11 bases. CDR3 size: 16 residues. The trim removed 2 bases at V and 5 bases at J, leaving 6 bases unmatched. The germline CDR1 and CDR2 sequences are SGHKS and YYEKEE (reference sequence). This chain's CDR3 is CASSFFSGRADNEQFF. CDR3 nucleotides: TGTGCCAGCAGCTTTTTTAGCGGGAGGGCGGACAATGAGCAGTTCTTC.

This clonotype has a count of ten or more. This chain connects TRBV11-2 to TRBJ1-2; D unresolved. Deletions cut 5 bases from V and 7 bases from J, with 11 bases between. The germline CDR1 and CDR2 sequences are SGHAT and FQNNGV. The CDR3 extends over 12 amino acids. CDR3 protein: CASSHITVGYTF. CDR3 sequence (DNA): TGTGCCAGCAGCCATATTACAGTTGGCTACACCTTC.

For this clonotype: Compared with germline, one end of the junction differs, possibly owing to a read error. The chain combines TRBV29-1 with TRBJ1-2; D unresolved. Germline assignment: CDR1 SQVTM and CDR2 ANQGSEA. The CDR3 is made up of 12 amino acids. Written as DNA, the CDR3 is TGCAGCGTTGAGAGAAGGAATTATGGCCACACCTTC. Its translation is CSVERRNYGHTF.

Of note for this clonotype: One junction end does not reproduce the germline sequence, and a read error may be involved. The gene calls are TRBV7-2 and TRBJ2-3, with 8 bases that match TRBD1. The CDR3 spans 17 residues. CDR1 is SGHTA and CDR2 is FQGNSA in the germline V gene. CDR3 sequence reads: CASSLPRTGPFTGTQYF. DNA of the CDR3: TGTGCCAGCAGCTTACCGAGGACAGGGCCTTTCACAGGTACGCAGTATTTT.

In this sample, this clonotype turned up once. The CDR3, as DNA: TGTGCCACCAGCAGAGATGGGACCCCGGGGCTAAAAGAGACCCAGTACTTC. Translation gives CATSRDGTPGLKETQYF. The rearrangement links TRBV15 to TRBJ2-5, with D possibly called TRBD1 or TRBD2 (5 bases each). Germline V gives CDR1 LNHNV, CDR2 YYDKDF (reference sequence). The CDR3 length is 17 residues. The V end was cut by 0 bases, the J end by 3 bases, with 17 bases between.

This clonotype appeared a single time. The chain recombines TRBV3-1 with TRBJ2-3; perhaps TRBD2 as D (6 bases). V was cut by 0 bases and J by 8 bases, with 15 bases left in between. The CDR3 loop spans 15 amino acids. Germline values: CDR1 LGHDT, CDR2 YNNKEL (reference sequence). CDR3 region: CASSQDTGSRGTQYF. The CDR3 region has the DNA TGTGCCAGCAGCCAAGATACTGGCTCGCGGGGTACGCAGTATTTT.

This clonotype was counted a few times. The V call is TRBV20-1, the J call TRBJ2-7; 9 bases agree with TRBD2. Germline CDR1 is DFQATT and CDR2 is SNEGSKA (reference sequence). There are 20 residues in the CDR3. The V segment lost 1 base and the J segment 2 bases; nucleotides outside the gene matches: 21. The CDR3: CSARVHHPQGLARFPYEQYF. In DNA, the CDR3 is TGCAGTGCTAGAGTTCATCACCCCCAAGGACTAGCGCGATTCCCCTACGAGCAGTACTTC.

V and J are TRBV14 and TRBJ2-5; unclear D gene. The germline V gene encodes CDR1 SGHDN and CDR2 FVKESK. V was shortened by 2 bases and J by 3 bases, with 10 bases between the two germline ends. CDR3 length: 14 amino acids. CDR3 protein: CASSQWTHEETQYF. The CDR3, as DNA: TGTGCCAGCAGCCAATGGACCCACGAAGAGACCCAGTACTTC.

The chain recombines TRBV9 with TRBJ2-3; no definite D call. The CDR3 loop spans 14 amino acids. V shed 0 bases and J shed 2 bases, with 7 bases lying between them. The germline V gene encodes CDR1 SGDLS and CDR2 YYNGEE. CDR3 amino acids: CASSVEVDTDTQYF. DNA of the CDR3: TGTGCCAGCAGCGTAGAGGTGGACACAGATACGCAGTATTTT.

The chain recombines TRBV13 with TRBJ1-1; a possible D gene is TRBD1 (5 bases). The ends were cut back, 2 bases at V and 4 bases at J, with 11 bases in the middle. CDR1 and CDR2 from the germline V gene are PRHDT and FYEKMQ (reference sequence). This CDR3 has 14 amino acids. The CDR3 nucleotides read TGTGCCAGCAGCTTAAGTCTGGGGGGCACTGAAGCTTTCTTT. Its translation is CASSLSLGGTEAFF.